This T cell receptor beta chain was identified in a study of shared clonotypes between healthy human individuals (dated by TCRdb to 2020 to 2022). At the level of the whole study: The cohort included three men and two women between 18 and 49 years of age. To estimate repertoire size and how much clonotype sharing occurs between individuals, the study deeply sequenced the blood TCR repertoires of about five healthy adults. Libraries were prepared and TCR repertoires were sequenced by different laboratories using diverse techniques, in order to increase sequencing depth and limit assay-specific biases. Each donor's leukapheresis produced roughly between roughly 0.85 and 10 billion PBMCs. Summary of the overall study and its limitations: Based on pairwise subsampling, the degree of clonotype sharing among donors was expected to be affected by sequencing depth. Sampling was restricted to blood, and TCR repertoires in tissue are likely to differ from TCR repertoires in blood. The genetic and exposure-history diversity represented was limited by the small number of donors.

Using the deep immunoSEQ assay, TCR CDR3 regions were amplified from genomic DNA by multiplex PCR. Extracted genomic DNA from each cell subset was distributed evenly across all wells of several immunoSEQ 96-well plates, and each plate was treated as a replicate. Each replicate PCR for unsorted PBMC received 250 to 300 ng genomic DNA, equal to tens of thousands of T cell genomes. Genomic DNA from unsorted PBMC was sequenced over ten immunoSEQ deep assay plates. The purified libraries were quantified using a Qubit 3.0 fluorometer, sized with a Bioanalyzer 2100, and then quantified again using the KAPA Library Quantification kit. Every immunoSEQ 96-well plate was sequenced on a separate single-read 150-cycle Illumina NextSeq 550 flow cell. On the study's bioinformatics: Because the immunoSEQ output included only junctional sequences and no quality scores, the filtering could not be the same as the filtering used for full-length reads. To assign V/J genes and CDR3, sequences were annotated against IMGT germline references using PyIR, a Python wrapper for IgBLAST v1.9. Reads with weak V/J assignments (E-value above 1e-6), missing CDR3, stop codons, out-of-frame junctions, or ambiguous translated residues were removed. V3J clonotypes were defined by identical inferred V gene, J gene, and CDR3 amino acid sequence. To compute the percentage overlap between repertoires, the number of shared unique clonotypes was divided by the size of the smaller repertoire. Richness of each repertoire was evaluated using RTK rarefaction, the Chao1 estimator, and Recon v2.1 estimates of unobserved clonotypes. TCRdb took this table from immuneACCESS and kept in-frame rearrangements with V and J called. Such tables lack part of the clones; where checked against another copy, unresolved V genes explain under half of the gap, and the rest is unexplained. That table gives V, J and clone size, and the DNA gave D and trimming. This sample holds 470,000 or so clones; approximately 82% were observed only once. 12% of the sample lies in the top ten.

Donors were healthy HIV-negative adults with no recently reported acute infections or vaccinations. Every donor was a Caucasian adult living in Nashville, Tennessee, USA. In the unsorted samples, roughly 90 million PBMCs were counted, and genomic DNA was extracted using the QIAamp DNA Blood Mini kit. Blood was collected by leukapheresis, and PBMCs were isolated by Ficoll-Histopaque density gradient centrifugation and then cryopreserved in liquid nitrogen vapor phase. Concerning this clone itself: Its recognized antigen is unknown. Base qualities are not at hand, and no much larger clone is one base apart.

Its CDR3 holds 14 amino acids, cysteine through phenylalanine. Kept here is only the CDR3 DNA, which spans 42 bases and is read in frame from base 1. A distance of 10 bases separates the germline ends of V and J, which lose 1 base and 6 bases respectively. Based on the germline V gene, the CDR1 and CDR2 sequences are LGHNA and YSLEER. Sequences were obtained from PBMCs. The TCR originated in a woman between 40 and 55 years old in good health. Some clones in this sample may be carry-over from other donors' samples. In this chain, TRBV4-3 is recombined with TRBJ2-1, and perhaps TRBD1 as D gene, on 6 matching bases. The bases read TGCGCCAGCAGCCAAGTACAGGGCAGCAATGAGCAGTTCTTC. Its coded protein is CASSQVQGSNEQFF.